The 22 T cell receptor beta chains presented below share a single source sample, sequenced in a study of T cells in Graves' hyperthyroidism and ophthalmopathy. It was RNA transcripts that yielded the amplified TCR beta CDR3 regions. The HTBI primer set drove a first-round RT-PCR of the TCR CDR3. TCRdb re-analysed the multiplex PCR reads in MiXCR, keeping a single row per CDR3 protein. Of about 270,000 distinct CDR3 sequences in the sample, roughly 15% were seen once. Sequences were obtained from blood. The receptors were gathered from a woman in her fifties or sixties with Graves' hyperthyroidism that later progressed to Graves' ophthalmopathy.

V and J are TRBV5-1 and TRBJ2-1; TRBD1 aligns across 9 bases. Germline V gives CDR1 SGHRS, CDR2 YFSETQ. The CDR3 spans 16 residues. V lost 0 bases and J lost 4; bases outside the gene matches: 5. CDR3: CASSLEQGAQYNEQFF. DNA of the CDR3: TGCGCCAGCAGCTTGGAACAGGGGGCCCAATACAATGAGCAGTTCTTC.

The chain recombines TRBV7-3 with TRBJ2-2, with TRBD2 matching over 7 bases. The CDR3 runs 16 residues. V lost 0 bases and J lost 6; bases outside the gene matches: 7. Germline CDR1 is SGHTA and CDR2 is FQGTGA. CDR3 sequence (DNA): TGTGCCAGCAGCTTAACACCGGGAGGAATAGCCGGGGAGCTGTTTTTT. Protein sequence: CASSLTPGGIAGELFF. Using reference TRBV7-3 and TRBJ2-2 for the parts outside the CDR3, the full variable domain is GAGVSQTPSNKVTEKGKYVELRCDPISGHTALYWYRQSLGQGPEFLIYFQGTGAADDSGLPNDRFFAVRPEGSVSTLKIQRTERGDSAVYLCASSLTPGGIAGELFFGEGSRLTVL.

The rearrangement links TRBV18 to TRBJ2-5; no definite D call. The length of the CDR3 is 13 residues. The germline V gene has CDR1 KGHSH and CDR2 LQKENI. V dropped 3 bases and J dropped 6 bases, with 11 bases sitting between them. The DNA of the CDR3 is TGTGCCAGCTCACCCCCTTCGAGTCAGACCCAGTACTTC. Protein: CASSPPSSQTQYF.

With regard to this clonotype: This may arise from a read error, as a much more abundant clone is one base away. This chain connects TRBV27 to TRBJ1-1, with TRBD1 matching 7 bases. CDR1 MNHEY and CDR2 SMNVEV come from the germline V gene (reference sequence). Trimming cost V 4 bases and J 3 bases; bases outside gene matches: 8. The CDR3 runs to 15 residues. In DNA form, the CDR3 reads TGTGCCAGCAGTTCCACCAGGGGGGGGGACACTGAAGCTTTCTTT. Translation gives CASSSTRGGDTEAFF.

The J gene is TRBJ1-3, the V gene TRBV18; D perhaps matches TRBD1 (5 bases). Trimming took 0 bases from V and 2 from J, leaving 8 bases between them. The germline V gene encodes CDR1 KGHSH and CDR2 LQKENI. The CDR3 has 15 residues. As DNA, the CDR3 is TGTGCCAGCTCACCACCGGGGCCAGCTGGAAACACCATATATTTT. The encoded protein is CASSPPGPAGNTIYF.

This clonotype was counted between two and nine times. The V gene is TRBV20-1, the J gene TRBJ2-3; the match to TRBD2 covers 8 bases. The CDR3 spans 13 residues. Germline V gene sequence: CDR1 DFQATT, CDR2 SNEGSKA (reference sequence). The DNA of the CDR3 is TGCAGCCGAAGCGGGGGCATCACAGATACGCAGTATTTT. Translated: CSRSGGITDTQYF.

This clonotype was seen repeatedly, ten times or more. The chain employs TRBV12-3 or TRBV12-4 and TRBJ2-1; D gene uncertain. CDR3 length: 14 residues. Trimming stripped 2 bases from V and 2 bases from J, with 7 bases between. CDR3 protein: CASSLTVAYNEQFF. The DNA of the CDR3 is TGTGCCAGCAGTTTAACGGTGGCCTACAATGAGCAGTTCTTC.

This clonotype was seen repeatedly, ten times or more. The rearrangement links TRBV27 to TRBJ1-1; tentative D call: TRBD1 (6 bases). The CDR3 is 16 residues long. The V gene's germline CDR1 is MNHEY and CDR2 SMNVEV (reference sequence). V dropped 0 bases and J dropped 0 bases, with 11 bases sitting between them. The CDR3 loop is CASSLSTTGMNTEAFF. CDR3 nucleotides: TGTGCCAGCAGTTTATCTACGACAGGCATGAACACTGAAGCTTTCTTT.

The chain employs TRBV4-1 and TRBJ2-5; D uncertain. This CDR3 is 18 amino acids long. The V end was cut by 0 bases, the J end by 4 bases, with 21 bases between. The germline V gene encodes CDR1 MGHRA and CDR2 YSYEKL. This CDR3 is CASSQEKLASSVVETQYF. The CDR3 DNA follows: TGCGCCAGCAGCCAAGAAAAATTGGCGAGTTCGGTAGTAGAGACCCAGTACTTC.

This clonotype was observed a few times. The V gene is TRBV25-1, the J gene TRBJ2-3; D might be TRBD1 or TRBD2, each matching 5 bases. The CDR3 spans 16 residues. Germline lookup yields CDR1 MGHDK and CDR2 SYGVNS. V was shortened by 1 base and J by 3 bases, with 14 bases between the two germline ends. The CDR3 reads CASSEFQGSGTDTQYF. The CDR3 DNA sequence: TGTGCCAGCAGTGAATTTCAGGGTTCGGGGACAGATACGCAGTATTTT. Based on the CDR3 plus reference TRBV25-1 and TRBJ2-3, the full variable domain is EADIYQTPRYLVIGTGKKITLECSQTMGHDKMYWYQQDPGMELHLIHYSYGVNSTEKGDLSSESTVSRIRTEHFPLTLESARPSHTSQYLCASSEFQGSGTDTQYFGPGTRLTVL.

This clonotype was counted ten times or more. The chain recombines TRBV12-3 or TRBV12-4 with TRBJ2-3; 13 bases match TRBD2. V lost 3 bases and J lost 6; bases outside the gene matches: 12. This CDR3 has 18 residues. The chain's CDR3 is CASSFPGGLAGEDDTQYF. As DNA, the CDR3 is TGTGCCAGCAGTTTTCCCGGCGGACTAGCGGGAGAGGACGATACGCAGTATTTT.

In this sample, this clonotype turned up many times. The chain has TRBV6-1 and TRBJ2-1; TRBD1 agrees at 7 bases. Germline V gene sequence: CDR1 MNHNS, CDR2 SASEGT. The junction had 1 base not matched to a gene; V was cut back by 3 bases and J by 5 bases. The CDR3 is 13 amino acids. CDR3 nucleotide sequence: TGTGCCAGCAGTGAGGGACAGAACAATGAGCAGTTCTTC. Encoded protein: CASSEGQNNEQFF.

The chain recombines TRBV5-1 with TRBJ2-3, with D perhaps TRBD2 (6 bases). V lost 4 bases, J lost 4 bases, and 10 bases lay in between. Germline V CDR1 and CDR2: SGHRS, YFSETQ. This CDR3 is 13 amino acids long. The CDR3 here is CASSPTSADTQYF. The CDR3 nucleotides read TGCGCCAGCAGCCCGACTAGTGCAGATACGCAGTATTTT.

Comments on this clonotype: Sequence at one end of the junction differs from germline and may be a read error. The genes are TRBV13 and TRBJ1-4; D unresolved. The germline CDR1 and CDR2 sequences are PRHDT and FYEKMQ (reference sequence). The CDR3 length is 15 residues. The CDR3 protein is CASSFPGGVREKLFF. The CDR3 DNA follows: TGCGCCAGCAGCTTCCCAGGCGGCGTTCGAGAAAAACTGTTTTTT.

The chain links TRBV2 to TRBJ2-1; TRBD2 aligns across 7 bases. The V segment lost 4 bases and the J segment 5 bases; nucleotides outside the gene matches: 2. The CDR3 is 13 residues long. Germline V lookup: CDR1 SNHLY, CDR2 FYNNEI. CDR3 DNA sequence: TGTGCCAGCAGTGGGCTAGCGGACAATGAGCAGTTCTTC. Translating gives CASSGLADNEQFF.

This clonotype was seen many times. The V gene is TRBV3-1, the J gene TRBJ2-7; D is uncertain. CDR3 length: 12 amino acids. The germline CDR1 and CDR2 sequences are LGHDT and YNNKEL (reference sequence). With 7 bases removed from V and 1 base from J, the gap between germline ends came to 8 bases. The CDR3, as DNA: TGTGCCAGCAAGGGCCAGTCCTACGAGCAGTACTTC. Amino acid sequence: CASKGQSYEQYF.

The sample holds many counts of this clonotype. V gene TRBV13 combines with J gene TRBJ2-1; 7 nucleotides align to TRBD1. J gave up 4 bases and V 6 bases, and 9 bases lay outside the gene matches. Germline CDR1 is PRHDT and CDR2 is FYEKMQ (reference sequence). This CDR3 comprises 15 residues. CDR3 nucleotide sequence: TGTGCCAGCAGATTACAGGGGCTAGGGTACAATGAGCAGTTCTTC. Protein product: CASRLQGLGYNEQFF. Using reference TRBV13 and TRBJ2-1 for the parts outside the CDR3, the full variable domain is AAGVIQSPRHLIKEKRETATLKCYPIPRHDTVYWYQQGPGQDPQFLISFYEKMQSDKGSIPDRFSAQQFSDYHSELNMSSLELGDSALYFCASRLQGLGYNEQFFGPGTRLTVL.

This clonotype was seen more than once but under ten times. This chain uses TRBV19 with TRBJ1-2, with a possible D match to TRBD1 (6 bases). CDR1 is LNHDA, CDR2 SQIVND, per germline (reference sequence). Between the trimmed V and J ends, which lost 11 bases and 5 bases, there was a span of 27 bases. The CDR3 is made up of 16 amino acids. Here the CDR3 reads CAANSPLQGRRYGYTF. DNA of the CDR3: TGTGCCGCCAATTCCCCTTTGCAGGGGCGCCGGTATGGCTACACCTTC.

Turning to this clonotype: A much more abundant neighbour one base away suggests this may be a read error. This chain uses TRBV5-1 with TRBJ2-1; D gene ambiguous. Germline CDR1 and CDR2: SGHRS and YFSETQ. Trimming took off 0 bases at V and 0 bases at J, with 7 bases between the two ends. The CDR3 has 15 residues. The CDR3 sequence: CASSLEHNSYNEQFF. The CDR3 coding sequence is TGCGCCAGCAGCTTGGAACATAACTCCTACAATGAGCAGTTCTTC.

In this sample, this clonotype turned up many times. The chain couples TRBV6-1 to TRBJ2-3; 12 bases are shared with TRBD2. The CDR3 has 17 residues. CDR1 is MNHNS and CDR2 is SASEGT in the germline V gene. The ends lost 6 bases at V and 0 bases at J; junction bases unmatched: 7. The CDR3 DNA is TGTGCCAGCAGGAGGACTAGCGGGGCCGTAAGCACAGATACGCAGTATTTT. This gives the protein CASRRTSGAVSTDTQYF.

Ten or more counts support this clonotype. The rearrangement links TRBV25-1 to TRBJ2-5; D is perhaps TRBD2 (6 bases). The V end lost 4 bases, the J end lost 1 base, and 25 bases lay between the germline ends. Per the germline V gene, CDR1 is MGHDK and CDR2 is SYGVNS. The CDR3 loop spans 19 amino acids. CDR3 in amino acids: CASSAAGPPLSGPQETQYF. The CDR3 nucleotides are TGTGCCAGCAGTGCCGCCGGGCCCCCGTTAAGCGGGCCCCAAGAGACCCAGTACTTC.

This clonotype was seen at least ten times. CDR3 protein: CASSRRPQHF. The DNA of the CDR3 is TGTGCCAGCTCTCGGCGGCCCCAGCATTTT. The V gene is TRBV28, the J gene TRBJ1-5; D is uncertain. CDR1 and CDR2 from the germline V gene are MDHEN and SYDVKM. The V end lost 8 bases, the J end lost 9 bases, and 8 bases lay between the germline ends. The length of the CDR3 is 10 residues. The full variable domain, completed using reference TRBV28 and TRBJ1-5, is DVKVTQSSRYLVKRTGEKVFLECVQDMDHENMFWYRQDPGLGLRLIYFSYDVKMKEKGDIPEGYSVSREKKERFSLILESASTNQTSMYLCASSRRPQHFGDGTRLSIL.